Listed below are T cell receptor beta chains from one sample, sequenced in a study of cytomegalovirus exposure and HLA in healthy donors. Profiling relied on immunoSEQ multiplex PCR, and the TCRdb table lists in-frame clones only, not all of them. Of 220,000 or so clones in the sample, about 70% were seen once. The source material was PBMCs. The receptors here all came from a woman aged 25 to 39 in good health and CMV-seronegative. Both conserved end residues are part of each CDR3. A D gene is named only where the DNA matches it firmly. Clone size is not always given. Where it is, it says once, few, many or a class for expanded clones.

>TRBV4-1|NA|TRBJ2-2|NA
CASSQLPGANTGELFF
TGCGCCAGCAGCCAACTTCCAGGGGCGAACACCGGGGAGCTGTTTTTT
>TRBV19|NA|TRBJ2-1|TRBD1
CASSMGATGEDEQFF
TGTGCCAGTAGTATGGGAGCGACAGGGGAGGATGAGCAGTTCTTC
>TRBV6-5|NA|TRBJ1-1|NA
CASSESRSGTGAFF
TGTGCCAGCAGTGAATCCCGGTCAGGGACTGGAGCTTTCTTT
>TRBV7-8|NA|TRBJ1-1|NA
CASSFRTRVNTEAFF
TGTGCCAGCAGCTTCCGGACAAGGGTGAACACTGAAGCTTTCTTT
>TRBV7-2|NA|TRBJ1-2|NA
CASSLRLRSYGYTF
TGTGCCAGCAGCCTTCGACTCCGCAGCTATGGCTACACCTTC
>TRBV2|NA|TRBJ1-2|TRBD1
CASSQGAYGYTF
TGTGCCAGCAGCCAGGGGGCCTATGGCTACACCTTC
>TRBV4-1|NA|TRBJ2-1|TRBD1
CASSQWAGQGANEQFF
TGCGCCAGCAGCCAATGGGCGGGACAGGGGGCGAATGAGCAGTTCTTC
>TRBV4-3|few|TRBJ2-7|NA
CASSQDLVASSYEQYF
TGCGCCAGCAGCCAAGATCTCGTAGCGAGCTCCTACGAGCAGTACTTC
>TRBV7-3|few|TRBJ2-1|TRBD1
CASSQQNLQGDEQFF
TGTGCCAGCAGCCAGCAGAATCTACAGGGGGACGAGCAGTTCTTC
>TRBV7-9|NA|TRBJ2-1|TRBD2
CASSQGLAEQFF
TGTGCCAGCAGCCAAGGACTAGCGGAGCAGTTCTTC
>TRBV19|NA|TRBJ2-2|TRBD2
CASSMGLAGVIGELFF
TGTGCCAGTAGCATGGGACTAGCGGGAGTTATCGGGGAGCTGTTTTTT
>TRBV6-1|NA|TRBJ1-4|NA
CASHHGGLFF
TGTGCCAGCCACCATGGAGGACTGTTTTTT
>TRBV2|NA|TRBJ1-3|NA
CATSWAIGNTIYF
TGTGCCACCTCTTGGGCCATTGGAAACACCATATATTTT
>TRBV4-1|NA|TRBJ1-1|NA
CASSQDATVVTEAFF
TGCGCCAGCAGCCAAGACGCGACAGTTGTCACTGAAGCTTTCTTT
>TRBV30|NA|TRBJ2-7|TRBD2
CAWSLPSGVYEQYF
TGTGCCTGGAGTCTCCCTAGCGGGGTCTACGAGCAGTACTTC
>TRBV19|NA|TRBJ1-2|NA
CASSIDRSGRGFNYGYTF
TGTGCCAGTAGTATAGATCGCTCGGGCAGGGGATTTAACTATGGCTACACCTTC
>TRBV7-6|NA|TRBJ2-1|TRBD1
CASSRRDSNSYNEQFF
TGTGCCAGCAGCCGAAGGGACAGCAACTCCTACAATGAGCAGTTCTTC
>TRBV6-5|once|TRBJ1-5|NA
CASTGGGDNQPQHF
TGTGCCAGCACCGGCGGGGGGGATAATCAGCCCCAGCATTTT
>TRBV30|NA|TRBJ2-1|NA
CAWSVGHSSYNEQFF
TGTGCCTGGAGTGTAGGTCACAGCTCCTACAATGAGCAGTTCTTC
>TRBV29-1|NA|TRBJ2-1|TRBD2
CSVLAGGPSEQFF
TGCAGCGTGCTAGCGGGAGGGCCGAGTGAGCAGTTCTTC
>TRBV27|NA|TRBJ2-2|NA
CASSPLRGGRAGELFF
TGTGCCAGCAGCCCTCTGAGGGGAGGAAGGGCCGGGGAGCTGTTTTTT
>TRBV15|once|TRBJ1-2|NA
CATSTRVAGDYGYTF
TGTGCCACCAGTACTCGGGTAGCGGGGGACTATGGCTACACCTTC
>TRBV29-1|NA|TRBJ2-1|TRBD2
CSVPGLAGVNEQFF
TGCAGCGTTCCAGGGCTAGCGGGCGTTAATGAGCAGTTCTTC
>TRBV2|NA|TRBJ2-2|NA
CASSALAFANTGELFF
TGTGCCAGCAGCGCACTAGCTTTTGCGAACACCGGGGAGCTGTTTTTT
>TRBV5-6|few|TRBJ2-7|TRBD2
CASSYGLAGDQIFYEQYF
TGTGCCAGCAGCTACGGACTAGCGGGGGACCAAATTTTCTACGAGCAGTACTTC
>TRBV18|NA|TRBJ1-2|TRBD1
CASSQGQGNYGYTF
TGTGCCAGCTCACAGGGACAGGGGAACTATGGCTACACCTTC
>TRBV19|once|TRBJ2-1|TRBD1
CASTRGPYNEQFF
TGTGCCAGTACCAGGGGGCCCTACAATGAGCAGTTCTTC
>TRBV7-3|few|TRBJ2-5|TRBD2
CASSSPGTSGQETQYF
TGTGCCAGCAGCTCCCCGGGGACTAGCGGGCAAGAGACCCAGTACTTC
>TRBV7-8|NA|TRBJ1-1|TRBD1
CASSPTGANTEAFF
TGTGCCAGCAGCCCAACAGGGGCGAACACTGAAGCTTTCTTT
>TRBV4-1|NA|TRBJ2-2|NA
CASSQGGATGELFF
TGCGCCAGCAGCCAAGGGGGCGCCACCGGGGAGCTGTTTTTT
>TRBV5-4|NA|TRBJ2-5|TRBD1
CASSSRQGQETQYF
TGTGCCAGCAGCTCCAGACAGGGTCAGGAGACCCAGTACTTC
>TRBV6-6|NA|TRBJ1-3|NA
CASRLTVNSGNTIYF
TGTGCCAGCAGACTCACAGTGAACTCTGGAAACACCATATATTTT
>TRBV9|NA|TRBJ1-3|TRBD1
CASSGAGGFGNTIYF
TGTGCCAGCAGCGGGGCAGGGGGCTTTGGAAACACCATATATTTT
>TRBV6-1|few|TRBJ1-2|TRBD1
CASSESETGVYGYTF
TGTGCCAGCAGTGAATCGGAGACAGGGGTCTATGGCTACACCTTC
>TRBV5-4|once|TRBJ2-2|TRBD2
CASSSLAGRANTGELFF
TGTGCCAGCAGCTCCCTAGCGGGCAGGGCGAACACCGGGGAGCTGTTTTTT
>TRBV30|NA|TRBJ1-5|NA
CAWSVVAGHQPQHF
TGTGCCTGGAGTGTGGTTGCAGGTCATCAGCCCCAGCATTTT
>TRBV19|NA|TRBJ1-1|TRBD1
CASSFEEGRGTEAFF
TGTGCCAGTAGTTTTGAAGAGGGCAGGGGGACTGAAGCTTTCTTT
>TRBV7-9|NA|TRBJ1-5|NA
CASSLRPGPDQPQHF
TGTGCCAGCAGCTTACGGCCAGGGCCCGATCAGCCCCAGCATTTT
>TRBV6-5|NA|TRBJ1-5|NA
CASRYTTGSNQPQHF
TGTGCCAGCAGATATACAACAGGGAGCAATCAGCCCCAGCATTTT
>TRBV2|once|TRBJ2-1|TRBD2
CASSGLAHSYNEQFF
TGTGCCAGCAGTGGACTAGCGCACTCCTACAATGAGCAGTTCTTC
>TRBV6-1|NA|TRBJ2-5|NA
CASSGGGLETQYF
TGTGCCAGCAGTGGGGGGGGCTTGGAGACCCAGTACTTC
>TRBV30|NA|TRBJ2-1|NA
CAWGAWEQFF
TGTGCCTGGGGGGCTTGGGAGCAGTTCTTC
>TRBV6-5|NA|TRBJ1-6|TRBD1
CASSYGGQSYNSPLHF
TGTGCCAGCAGTTACGGGGGACAGAGTTATAATTCCCCCCTCCACTTT
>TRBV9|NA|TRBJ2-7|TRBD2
CASSVGDHGDYYEQYF
TGTGCCAGCAGCGTAGGGGATCACGGGGACTACTACGAGCAGTACTTC
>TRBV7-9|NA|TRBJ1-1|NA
CASIPPRGTEAFF
TGTGCCAGCATTCCTCCTCGGGGCACTGAAGCTTTCTTT
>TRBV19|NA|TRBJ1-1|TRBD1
CASSPGTDLWAFF
TGTGCCAGTAGTCCCGGGACAGATCTGTGGGCTTTCTTT
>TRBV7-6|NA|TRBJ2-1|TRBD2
CASSSPPLAGVAYNEQFF
TGTGCCAGCAGCTCACCTCCACTAGCGGGAGTGGCCTACAATGAGCAGTTCTTC
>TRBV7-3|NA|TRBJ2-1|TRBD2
CASSLRTSSYNEQFF
TGTGCCAGCAGCTTAAGGACTAGCAGCTACAATGAGCAGTTCTTC
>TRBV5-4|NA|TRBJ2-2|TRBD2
CAISLPSGGLGGTGELFF
TGTGCCATCAGCTTGCCTAGCGGGGGACTCGGGGGCACCGGGGAGCTGTTTTTT
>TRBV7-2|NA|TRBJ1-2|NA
CASSVGQALNYGYTF
TGTGCCAGCAGCGTCGGTCAGGCCCTTAACTATGGCTACACCTTC
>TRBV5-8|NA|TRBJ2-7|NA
CASSLEATEQYF
TGTGCCAGCAGCTTGGAAGCGACCGAGCAGTACTTC
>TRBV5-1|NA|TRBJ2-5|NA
CASSLGRGLAETQYF
TGCGCCAGCAGCTTGGGGCGGGGACTGGCGGAGACCCAGTACTTC
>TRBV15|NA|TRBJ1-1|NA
CATSNRGRRGTEAFF
TGTGCCACCAGCAATAGGGGCCGAAGGGGCACTGAAGCTTTCTTT
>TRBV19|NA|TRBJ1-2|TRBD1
CASSTQTGPVYYGYTF
TGTGCCAGTAGTACACAGACAGGGCCTGTGTACTATGGCTACACCTTC
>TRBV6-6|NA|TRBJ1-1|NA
CASTPTGRGTEAFF
TGTGCCAGCACCCCCACAGGGCGCGGGACTGAAGCTTTCTTT